This TCR beta chain is from a study of blood T cell repertoires in COVID-19. Turning to the study itself: Sample material is recorded as cDNA or gDNA derived from T cells, B-cell-depleted T cells, or PBMCs.

In the original analysis: Amplified reference gene primers provided the basis for estimating nucleated cell counts. The repertoire was sequenced with immunoSEQ multiplex PCR; TCRdb's copy has only in-frame clones and lacks some. The DNA gave D and trimming, while V, J and clone size come from that table. This repertoire shows around 330,000 clones, around nine tenths found once; its top ten account for about 5.2%. The CDR3 runs to 15 residues. V gave up 5 bases and J gave up 5 bases; unmatched junction bases: 9. The germline V gene encodes CDR1 MNHEY and CDR2 SVGEGT. V and J are TRBV6-2 or TRBV6-3 and TRBJ2-1, with 7 nucleotides matching TRBD2. The sequencing input was PBMCs or T cells enriched from blood (not recorded which). This TCR was sampled from a man aged 55 to 70 who had recovered from COVID-19. In DNA form, the CDR3 reads TGTGCCAGCAGTCGGGACTACTATATTAACAATGAGCAGTTCTTC. The encoded protein is CASSRDYYINNEQFF.